A single sample is the source of the 32 T cell receptor beta chains below, sequenced in a study of T cell changes during pregnancy in multiple sclerosis. Clones were read by immunoSEQ multiplex PCR, and TCRdb kept only the in-frame ones, dropping some. The sample consists of under 35,000 clones, over 75% of them appearing once. The specimen comprised CD8+ T cells from peripheral blood mononuclear cells, sampled after pregnancy. These receptors all come from a female donor with multiple sclerosis, enrolled in a pregnancy study.

In this sample, this clone turned up once. The junction shows a germline mismatch at one end, possibly a read error. The V gene is TRBV7-7, the J gene TRBJ2-2, with D possibly matching TRBD1 (6 bases). Per germline, CDR1 SSHAT and CDR2 FNYEAQ (reference sequence). CDR3 length equals 19 residues. CDR3 protein: CASSLRWSRGQLNTGELFF. CDR3 in DNA: TGTGCTAGCAGCTTAAGGTGGAGCCGAGGACAGCTGAACACCGGGGAGCTGTTTTTT.

The chain combines TRBV6-1 with TRBJ2-7; D gene ambiguous. V gave up 5 bases and J gave up 0 bases, with 11 bases separating them. The CDR3 extends over 14 amino acids. Per the germline V gene, CDR1 is MNHNS and CDR2 is SASEGT. DNA for the CDR3: TGTGCCAGCAGTCTCCGATTCAGCTCCTACGAGCAGTACTTC. Translating it yields CASSLRFSSYEQYF.

The chain combines TRBV28 with TRBJ1-1, with a possible D match to TRBD1 (5 bases). V was pared by 5 bases and J by 7 bases, with 20 bases between. This CDR3 is 15 amino acids long. Germline CDR1 reads MDHEN; CDR2 reads SYDVKM. The CDR3 protein is CASSGVQLGRDEAFF. The CDR3 DNA reads TGTGCCAGCAGTGGGGTTCAATTGGGCAGGGATGAAGCTTTCTTT.

The J gene is TRBJ2-1, the V gene TRBV4-2; no clear D gene. Trimming took 3 bases from V and 0 from J, leaving 9 bases between them. CDR3 length: 15 amino acids. Germline V lookup: CDR1 LGHNA, CDR2 YNFKEQ. The CDR3 nucleotides read TGTGCCAGCAGCCAGGGCGATAGCTCCTACAATGAGCAGTTCTTC. The encoded protein is CASSQGDSSYNEQFF.

The chain couples TRBV10-2 to TRBJ1-2; D is unresolved. With 6 bases removed from V and 2 bases from J, the gap between germline ends came to 7 bases. The CDR3 is made up of 12 amino acids. Germline assignment: CDR1 WSHSY and CDR2 SAAADI. The CDR3 sequence: CASRAANYGYTF. The CDR3 DNA reads as TGCGCCAGCAGGGCGGCCAACTATGGCTACACCTTC.

This clone was recorded a few times. This rearrangement joins TRBV28 to TRBJ1-4; possibly TRBD1 for D (6 bases). With 6 bases removed from V and 8 bases from J, the gap between germline ends came to 19 bases. CDR3 size: 15 residues. From germline, CDR1 is MDHEN and CDR2 SYDVKM. CDR3 amino acids: CASSPLRDTSEKLFF. Here the CDR3 DNA reads TGTGCCAGCAGCCCTCTACGGGACACTTCGGAAAAACTGTTTTTT.

The V call is TRBV9, the J call TRBJ2-7, with D perhaps matching TRBD1 (6 bases). Germline values: CDR1 SGDLS, CDR2 YYNGEE. The CDR3 consists of 15 residues. Trimming shortened V by 0 bases and J by 2 bases, and 12 bases separated the two germline ends. This CDR3 is CASSVDQGPTYEQYF. CDR3 coding DNA: TGTGCCAGCAGCGTAGACCAGGGGCCTACCTACGAGCAGTACTTC.

This chain uses TRBV9 with TRBJ2-7; maybe TRBD1 (6 bases). The CDR3 runs 12 residues. From germline, CDR1 is SGDLS and CDR2 YYNGEE. V was cut by 2 bases and J by 7 bases, with 10 bases left in between. CDR3 amino acids: CASSVTGREQYF. CDR3 bases: TGTGCCAGCAGCGTGACAGGACGGGAGCAGTACTTC.

The CDR3 DNA is TGTGCCAGCAGCTTAGGTTCAGATTTAGAGACCCAGTACTTC. This codes for CASSLGSDLETQYF. V usage is TRBV7-8 and J usage is TRBJ2-5, with no clear D. The CDR3 consists of 14 residues. Germline V gives CDR1 SGHVS, CDR2 FQNEAQ. Trimming left V 1 base short and J 4 bases short, with 10 bases between.

This sequence joins TRBV5-1 and TRBJ1-2; TRBD1 is a possible D gene (6 bases). Germline CDR1 is SGHRS and CDR2 is YFSETQ. The V end lost 4 bases, the J end lost 4 bases, and 17 bases lay between the germline ends. There are 15 residues in the CDR3. CDR3 DNA: TGCGCCAGCAGCCTGGGGGGCCACTTCGGCTATGGCTACACCTTC. As protein: CASSLGGHFGYGYTF. Full variable domain (remainder filled in from reference TRBV5-1 and TRBJ1-2): KAGVTQTPRYLIKTRGQQVTLSCSPISGHRSVSWYQQTPGQGLQFLFEYFSETQRNKGNFPGRFSGRQFSNSRSEMNVSTLELGDSALYLCASSLGGHFGYGYTFGSGTRLTVV.

CDR3 protein: CASSAHGVLNTEAFF. The CDR3 DNA sequence: TGTGCCAGCAGTGCACACGGGGTGTTGAACACTGAAGCTTTCTTT. The genes are TRBV27 and TRBJ1-1; D is uncertain. The V gene's germline CDR1 is MNHEY and CDR2 SMNVEV (reference sequence). V was pared by 5 bases and J by 0 bases, with 13 bases between. The CDR3 has 15 residues.

The chain recombines TRBV4-1 with TRBJ1-2; D possibly corresponds to TRBD1 (6 bases). The CDR3 sequence is 15 residues long. Deletions cut 1 base from V and 4 bases from J, with 13 bases between. CDR1 is MGHRA, CDR2 YSYEKL, per germline. CDR3 nucleotides: TGCGCCAGCAGCCAAGTAGGGGCAGGGGCCTATGGCTACACCTTC. This codes for CASSQVGAGAYGYTF.

DNA for the CDR3: TGTGCCAGCAGCCTCGACAGGTCCTACGAGCAGTACTTC. This codes for CASSLDRSYEQYF. The V and J genes are TRBV5-6 and TRBJ2-7; D is perhaps TRBD1 (6 bases). Germline V gene lookup returns CDR1 SGHDT and CDR2 YYEEEE. Trimming removed 4 bases from V and 1 base from J, with 9 bases in between. The CDR3 covers 13 residues. Supplemented by reference TRBV5-6 and TRBJ2-7, the full variable domain reads DAGVTQSPTHLIKTRGQQVTLRCSPKSGHDTVSWYQQALGQGPQFIFQYYEEEERQRGNFPDRFSGHQFPNYSSELNVNALLLGDSALYLCASSLDRSYEQYFGPGTRLTVT.

The chain recombines TRBV15 with TRBJ2-3; TRBD1 matches 12 bases. The J segment lost 2 bases and the V segment lost 1 base, leaving 13 bases of the junction unmatched. This CDR3 is built from 20 residues. The germline gives CDR1 LNHNV, CDR2 YYDKDF (reference sequence). For the CDR3, the DNA is TGTGCCACCAGCAGAGCGGGACAGGGGGCTATTGGTGGCGTCACAGATACGCAGTATTTT. Its translation: CATSRAGQGAIGGVTDTQYF.

The gene calls are TRBV9 and TRBJ1-2; no clear D. Germline assignment: CDR1 SGDLS and CDR2 YYNGEE. Trimming cost V 3 bases and J 8 bases, with 11 bases left between them. The CDR3 spans 12 residues. This CDR3 is CASSAAPRGYTF. CDR3 coding DNA: TGTGCCAGCAGCGCCGCCCCGCGGGGCTACACCTTC.

The chain has TRBV5-6 and TRBJ1-1; 9 nucleotides line up with TRBD1. Looked up from germline, CDR1 is SGHDT and CDR2 is YYEEEE. There are 13 residues in the CDR3. V dropped 0 bases and J dropped 6; count of bases not matched to a gene: 0. The CDR3 region is CASSLDRGPEAFF. For the CDR3, the DNA is TGTGCCAGCAGCTTGGACAGGGGGCCTGAAGCTTTCTTT.

This sequence joins TRBV9 and TRBJ2-7; TRBD2 aligns across 8 bases. Germline CDR1 reads SGDLS; CDR2 reads YYNGEE. V was pared by 3 bases and J by 4 bases, with 9 bases of the junction left unmatched. The CDR3 is made up of 15 amino acids. The CDR3 DNA is TGTGCCAGCAGCGCCTCTAGCGGGTGGGGGTACGAGCAGTACTTC. Translating gives CASSASSGWGYEQYF.

This clone was found once. The CDR3 DNA sequence: TGTGCCAGCAGCGTGTCAGGGGGCCGAAACACCATATATTTT. Translated: CASSVSGGRNTIYF. The J gene is TRBJ1-3, the V gene TRBV9; 8 positions match TRBD1. From germline, CDR1 is SGDLS and CDR2 YYNGEE. Trimming removed 2 bases from V and 5 bases from J; junction bases left unmatched: 3. The CDR3 sequence is 14 residues long.

This clone was observed a single time. The J gene is TRBJ2-1, the V gene TRBV4-1, with 8 positions matching TRBD1. J gave up 6 bases and V 0 bases, and 10 bases lay outside the gene matches. Per the germline V gene, CDR1 is MGHRA and CDR2 is YSYEKL. This CDR3 is built from 17 residues. Written as DNA, the CDR3 is TGCGCCAGCAGCCAAGACCGTCCAGGGGGCGAGGGCAATGAGCAGTTCTTC. Its translation is CASSQDRPGGEGNEQFF.

This sequence joins TRBV7-9 and TRBJ1-2; D is unclear. This CDR3 comprises 13 residues. With 4 bases removed from V and 7 bases from J, the gap between germline ends came to 13 bases. Germline CDR1 reads SEHNR; CDR2 reads FQNEAQ (reference sequence). The CDR3 here is CASSSSTQRGYTF. CDR3 nucleotides: TGTGCCAGCAGCTCCTCGACACAACGTGGCTACACCTTC.

The rearrangement uses TRBV2 and TRBJ2-1; a possible D gene is TRBD2 (6 bases). The CDR3 sequence is 15 residues long. The germline V and J ends were trimmed by 2 bases and 0 bases, with 8 bases remaining between them. Germline V gene data show CDR1 as SNHLY and CDR2 as FYNNEI. The CDR3 nucleotides are TGTGCCAGCAGTGAATGGGACTTCTCCTACAATGAGCAGTTCTTC. Its protein is CASSEWDFSYNEQFF.

This clone was detected only once. The chain recombines TRBV28 with TRBJ1-2; 7 bases line up with TRBD1. The J segment lost 6 bases and the V segment lost 5 bases, leaving 12 bases of the junction unmatched. This CDR3 region has 15 residues. Germline CDR1 MDHEN, CDR2 SYDVKM. In nucleotides, the CDR3 is TGTGCCAGCAGTCTCACAGGGGACTCCATGGATGGCTACACCTTC. This encodes CASSLTGDSMDGYTF.

The sample holds a few counts of this clone. CDR3 protein: CASLTEQGARYTF. In DNA, the CDR3 is TGTGCCAGCCTTACCGAACAGGGGGCACGCTACACCTTC. The chain has TRBV7-9 and TRBJ1-2; 9 bases are shared with TRBD1. In germline, CDR1 is SEHNR, CDR2 FQNEAQ (reference sequence). The V segment lost 8 bases and the J segment 9 bases; nucleotides outside the gene matches: 10. The CDR3 is 13 residues long.

The rearrangement uses TRBV9 and TRBJ1-6; 8 nucleotides line up with TRBD1. Germline V gene data show CDR1 as SGDLS and CDR2 as YYNGEE. The CDR3 has 15 amino acids. Germline trimming cut 4 bases from V and 7 bases from J; bases unmatched to any gene: 7. CDR3 region: CASSPRTGTNSPLHF. CDR3 DNA: TGTGCCAGCAGCCCCCGGACAGGGACCAATTCACCCCTCCACTTT.

The CDR3 is CASSLERTGGLYEQYF. The DNA of the CDR3 is TGTGCCAGCAGCTTAGAAAGGACAGGGGGCCTCTACGAGCAGTACTTC. The chain has TRBV11-2 and TRBJ2-7; TRBD1 matches at 11 bases. V lost 0 bases and J lost 3; bases outside the gene matches: 4. The CDR3 loop spans 16 amino acids. CDR1 is SGHAT and CDR2 is FQNNGV in the germline V gene.

This chain connects TRBV7-6 to TRBJ1-1, with D possibly TRBD1 on 5 matching bases. CDR3 length: 13 residues. The V gene's germline CDR1 is SGHVS and CDR2 FNYEAQ. Between the trimmed V and J ends, which lost 8 bases and 0 bases, there was a span of 10 bases. CDR3 in DNA: TGTGCCAGCGGCTGGGGCGTGAACACTGAAGCTTTCTTT. Translated, it gives CASGWGVNTEAFF.

The J gene is TRBJ2-6, the V gene TRBV2, with 10 positions matching TRBD1. The J segment lost 2 bases and the V segment lost 6 bases, leaving 10 bases of the junction unmatched. The germline gives CDR1 SNHLY, CDR2 FYNNEI. The CDR3 spans 18 residues. The CDR3 here is CASRRPGQGFPGANVLTF. The CDR3 DNA is TGTGCCAGCAGGCGTCCGGGACAGGGGTTCCCTGGGGCCAACGTCCTGACTTTC.

By proportion, this clone is medium-sized. The CDR3 DNA follows: TGTGCCAGCAGTTACTCTGAGACAGGGAACTATGGCTACACCTTC. Translating it yields CASSYSETGNYGYTF. The chain combines TRBV6-6 with TRBJ1-2, with 7 bases fitting TRBD1. V shed 0 bases and J 2 bases; nucleotides not matched to a gene: 3. The CDR3 sequence is 15 residues long. Germline CDR1 and CDR2: MNHNY and SVGAGI (reference sequence).

The chain combines TRBV30 with TRBJ2-3; tentatively, D is TRBD2 (5 bases). Trimming left V 2 bases short and J 6 bases short, with 12 bases between. Germline values: CDR1 GTSNPN, CDR2 SVGIG (reference sequence). The CDR3 totals 13 residues. CDR3 DNA sequence: TGTGCCTGGAGTTCGGGAATCCGGGATACGCAGTATTTT. It yields the protein CAWSSGIRDTQYF.

V usage is TRBV5-6 and J usage is TRBJ2-2; TRBD2 aligns across 13 bases. Germline V gene lookup returns CDR1 SGHDT and CDR2 YYEEEE. CDR3 length equals 17 residues. The V segment lost 6 bases and the J segment 6 bases; nucleotides outside the gene matches: 11. The chain's CDR3 is CASNDFGTSGTAGELFF. Written as DNA, the CDR3 is TGTGCCAGCAACGATTTTGGGACTAGCGGGACCGCCGGGGAGCTGTTTTTT.

The gene calls are TRBV6-5 and TRBJ2-1; 13 nucleotides match TRBD2. The trim removed 8 bases at V and 15 bases at J, leaving 10 bases unmatched. The CDR3 is 13 amino acids. Germline values: CDR1 MNHEY, CDR2 SVGAGI. The CDR3 DNA reads TGTGCCAGCCTTGGACTAGCGGGGGCCCTGTGGTTCTTC. This codes for CASLGLAGALWFF.

V is TRBV10-2 and J is TRBJ2-1; tentative D call: TRBD1 (5 bases). From germline, CDR1 is WSHSY and CDR2 SAAADI. The V end lost 8 bases, the J end lost 4 bases, and 12 bases lay between the germline ends. The CDR3 is 13 residues long. CDR3: CASQQGPYNEQFF. The CDR3 nucleotides are TGCGCCAGCCAGCAGGGTCCTTACAATGAGCAGTTCTTC.